This TCR beta chain was profiled in a study of response to subunit inactivated influenza vaccine. This clonotype was recorded a few times. TCRdb reprocessed the RT-PCR reads via MiXCR and lists one record per CDR3 protein. Of about 780,000 distinct CDR3 sequences listed, approximately 17% are singletons. The starting material was PBMCs from blood, obtained less than 6 days after vaccination. This TCR was recovered from a middle-aged man who received an inactivated influenza vaccine.

CDR3 sequence (DNA): TGTGCCAGCAGCCCCCACCGATTAGCGGAGCAGTTCTTC. Amino acid sequence: CASSPHRLAEQFF. The chain is built from TRBV7-2 and TRBJ2-1; the D gene is possibly TRBD2 (5 bases). CDR1 SGHTA and CDR2 FQGNSA come from the germline V gene. Trimming shortened V by 5 bases and J by 10 bases, and 15 bases separated the two germline ends. The CDR3 spans 13 residues.